The clone carrying this TCR beta chain appeared once. Antigen unknown. The same CDR3 can be traced to other DNA sequences in this sample. Germline V gene data show CDR1 as GTSNPN and CDR2 as SVGIG (reference sequence). This CDR3 contains 16 residues. With V trimmed by 0 bases and J by 0 bases, 4 bases remained unmatched. The sample is drawn from a study of graft-versus-host responses after intestinal transplantation. The data were produced by immunoSEQ multiplex PCR, yet TCRdb's version contains in-frame clones alone and is incomplete. This table holds 90,000 to 95,000 clones, about 93% found once. Sequences were derived from unstimulated CD8+ T cells sorted from spleen or lymph node cells, sampled before intestinal transplant. The rearrangement uses TRBV30 and TRBJ2-1; 8 positions match TRBD2. This clonotype was sampled from a human donor who received an intestinal transplant. CDR3 nucleotides: TGTGCCTGGAGTGTACCAAGCGGGAGCTCCTACAATGAGCAGTTCTTC. It specifies CAWSVPSGSSYNEQFF.